This TCR beta chain was obtained from a study of beta chain features in type 1 diabetes. The investigators reverse transcribed all of the isolated RNA, so they sequenced expressed TCRB transcripts. Using immunoSEQ multiplex PCR, the repertoire was profiled, and TCRdb retains in-frame clones only, with some absent. The sample includes 900,000 or so clones, 17% of them seen just once. Germline V lookup: CDR1 SGHVS, CDR2 FQNEAQ. CDR3 length: 17 residues. Trimming removed 3 bases from V and 8 bases from J, with 23 bases in between. J is TRBJ2-1 and V is TRBV7-8; possibly TRBD1 for D (6 bases). The TCR originated in a woman under 30 in good health. Sample: naive CD4+ T cells from blood. CDR3 nucleotides: TGTGCCAGCAGCTTGCAATGGACAGTACGAGATAGGGATGAGCAGTTCTTC. This gives the protein CASSLQWTVRDRDEQFF. Based on the CDR3 plus reference TRBV7-8 and TRBJ2-1, the full variable domain is GAGVSQSPRYKVAKRGQDVALRCDPISGHVSLFWYQQALGQGPEFLTYFQNEAQLDKSGLPSDRFFAERPEGSVSTLKIQRTQQEDSAVYLCASSLQWTVRDRDEQFFGPGTRLTVL.